A single sample gave rise to the 6 T cell receptor beta chains below, sequenced in a study of T cells in localized non-small cell lung cancer. Some clones are missing from TCRdb's copy, which holds only in-frame ones; the method was immunoSEQ multiplex PCR. The sample lists tens of thousands of clones; around 93% were seen once. The specimen was peripheral blood, collected before any cancer treatment. The receptors were gathered from an older female donor with stage I lung adenocarcinoma.

This chain uses TRBV6-1 with TRBJ2-2; 9 bases fit TRBD2. Germline values: CDR1 MNHNS, CDR2 SASEGT. V lost 0 bases, J lost 0 bases, and 8 bases stayed unmatched. The CDR3 runs to 19 residues. For the CDR3, the DNA is TGTGCCAGCAGTGAAGCGCAAATTAGCGGGGGAGCGAACACCGGGGAGCTGTTTTTT. It translates to CASSEAQISGGANTGELFF.

The chain joins TRBV19 to TRBJ1-1; TRBD1 might be the D (5 bases). The germline V gene encodes CDR1 LNHDA and CDR2 SQIVND (reference sequence). V dropped 8 bases and J dropped 1 base, with 8 bases sitting between them. The CDR3 has 12 residues. The chain's CDR3 is CASVGENTEAFF. CDR3 DNA sequence: TGTGCCAGTGTAGGGGAGAACACTGAAGCTTTCTTT.

The chain couples TRBV5-1 to TRBJ1-1; D unresolved. Per germline, CDR1 SGHRS and CDR2 YFSETQ. This CDR3 region has 17 residues. With 0 bases removed from V and 1 base from J, the gap between germline ends came to 16 bases. The CDR3 bases are TGCGCCAGCAGCTTGGTACCGATCACTCAAGGGAACACTGAAGCTTTCTTT. Its translation: CASSLVPITQGNTEAFF.

J is TRBJ1-4 and V is TRBV30; D gene uncertain. With 0 bases removed from V and 7 bases from J, the gap between germline ends came to 15 bases. CDR1 and CDR2 from the germline V gene are GTSNPN and SVGIG (reference sequence). The CDR3 consists of 15 residues. The CDR3 spells CAWSVHRGASEKLFF. The CDR3 DNA reads as TGTGCCTGGAGTGTACACCGGGGAGCTAGTGAAAAACTGTTTTTT.

This clone was picked up a small number of times. The J gene is TRBJ1-6, the V gene TRBV27, with TRBD1 identical over 8 bases. Looked up from germline, CDR1 is MNHEY and CDR2 is SMNVEV (reference sequence). V shed 5 bases, J shed 7 bases, and the junction held 13 bases outside the gene matches. The CDR3 totals 17 residues. The CDR3 DNA is TGTGCCAGCAGTCCAGCACAGGGGGGACGACCCAATTCACCCCTCCACTTT. Protein sequence: CASSPAQGGRPNSPLHF.

The V call is TRBV5-1, the J call TRBJ2-7, with D hard to call. CDR3 size: 14 residues. Germline CDR1 is SGHRS and CDR2 is YFSETQ. V shed 2 bases and J shed 6 bases, with 15 bases lying between them. The chain's CDR3 is CASSFIASSIEQYF. CDR3 in DNA: TGCGCCAGCAGCTTTATCGCCAGTTCGATCGAGCAGTACTTC.